Detailed here is one T cell receptor beta chain. The sample comes from a study of blood T cell repertoires in COVID-19. About the research overall: Acute-phase and convalescent COVID-19 samples originated in the United States, Italy and Spain.

Trimming removed 0 bases from V and 8 bases from J, with 11 bases in between. The germline CDR1 and CDR2 sequences are SGDLS and YYNGEE. The CDR3 contains 14 residues. Generated by immunoSEQ multiplex PCR, the TCRdb table keeps only in-frame clones and is missing some. This sample has about 100,000 clones, with more than 75% found just once. The V call is TRBV9, the J call TRBJ2-2; a possible D gene is TRBD2 (5 bases). The TCR sequence derives from a human donor in a cohort sampled during active COVID-19. Sequencing was performed on peripheral blood. CDR3 DNA sequence: TGTGCCAGCAGCGTAGGGCATGGGAGTGGGGAGCTGTTTTTT. It yields the protein CASSVGHGSGELFF.